The T cell receptor (beta chain) described here comes from a study of cytomegalovirus exposure and HLA in healthy donors. Findings of the study overall: Upon later analysis, HLA-associated TCR beta chains proved more clonally expanded than other, equally common chains.

The PCR was carried out with 60 Vbeta primers and 13 Jbeta primers. TCRdb's copy holds only in-frame clones and misses some; the assay was immunoSEQ multiplex PCR. The repertoire holds 100,000 or so clones, with over 9.5% as singletons. In its sample, this clone was seen a few times. Its antigen is unidentified. The CDR3 is 12 residues long. Germline assignment: CDR1 LGHNA and CDR2 YNFKEQ. V was pared by 4 bases and J by 7 bases, with 7 bases between. Source material: PBMCs. The V gene is TRBV4-2, the J gene TRBJ2-2; no definite D call. This clonotype originated in a man in his forties in good health and CMV-seropositive. The CDR3 reads CASSLWSGELFF. Here the CDR3 DNA reads TGTGCCAGCAGCCTCTGGAGCGGGGAGCTGTTTTTT.